The 29 T cell receptor beta chains listed next were all sequenced from one sample in a study of tumor-infiltrating lymphocytes in localized non-small cell lung cancer. The method was immunoSEQ multiplex PCR; TCRdb's version includes in-frame clones alone and lacks a portion of them. Of more than 10,000 clones listed, 70% to 85% are singletons. Sequencing used uninvolved lung tissue not adjacent to the tumor. The receptors shown here come from a human donor with non-small cell lung cancer.

This chain uses TRBV2 with TRBJ1-2, with 7 bases matching TRBD1. This CDR3 has 16 amino acids. The J segment lost 2 bases and the V segment lost 0 bases, leaving 6 bases of the junction unmatched. The germline gives CDR1 SNHLY, CDR2 FYNNEI. The CDR3 reads CASSEAKGQTNYGYTF. CDR3 in DNA: TGTGCCAGCAGTGAAGCTAAGGGACAGACAAACTATGGCTACACCTTC.

V is TRBV5-1 and J is TRBJ1-1; 11 nucleotides match TRBD1. Germline V gene data show CDR1 as SGHRS and CDR2 as YFSETQ. CDR3 size: 15 residues. Unmatched junction bases numbered 8, after V lost 4 bases and J lost 6 bases. The CDR3, as DNA: TGCGCCAGCAGCGCGAATCCGGGACAGGGGGCTGAAGCTTTCTTT. This gives the protein CASSANPGQGAEAFF.

V is TRBV4-2 and J is TRBJ1-2; D call uncertain. There are 15 residues in the CDR3. Germline CDR1 and CDR2: LGHNA and YNFKEQ. V lost 0 bases and J lost 2, with 10 bases in between. CDR3 DNA sequence: TGTGCCAGCAGCCAAGATCGGAACACGAACTATGGCTACACCTTC. Translating gives CASSQDRNTNYGYTF.

CDR3 sequence (DNA): TGTGCCAGCAGCTTAGACCAGAGGAGACAGAACTATGGCTACACCTTC. Protein product: CASSLDQRRQNYGYTF. The chain couples TRBV7-6 to TRBJ1-2; tentative D call: TRBD1 (5 bases). Per germline, CDR1 SGHVS and CDR2 FNYEAQ. The V gene lost 1 base and the J gene lost 2 bases, with 14 bases spanning the gap. This CDR3 region has 16 residues.

By share, this clone ranks as medium-sized. The chain carries TRBV30 and TRBJ2-7; 10 bases match TRBD1. The junction had 6 bases not matched to a gene; V was cut back by 0 bases and J by 4 bases. The germline V gene encodes CDR1 GTSNPN and CDR2 SVGIG (reference sequence). This CDR3 contains 15 residues. The CDR3 is CAWSVTGQGTYEQYF. The CDR3 DNA follows: TGTGCCTGGAGTGTAACGGGACAGGGGACTTACGAGCAGTACTTC.

This chain uses TRBV5-1 with TRBJ2-2, with 8 bases that match TRBD1. CDR3 size: 14 residues. The junction had 2 bases not matched to a gene; V was cut back by 6 bases and J by 1 base. Germline values: CDR1 SGHRS, CDR2 YFSETQ. CDR3 DNA: TGCGCCAGCATTGGGACAGGGAACACCGGGGAGCTGTTTTTT. It encodes CASIGTGNTGELFF.

This clone was found a few times. The V and J genes are TRBV5-1 and TRBJ1-6, with 7 bases fitting TRBD1. V was pared by 3 bases and J by 9 bases, with 3 bases of the junction left unmatched. This CDR3 spans 13 amino acids. The germline CDR1 and CDR2 sequences are SGHRS and YFSETQ. This chain's CDR3 is CASSYDRASPLHF. CDR3 sequence (DNA): TGCGCCAGCAGCTACGACAGGGCTTCACCCCTCCACTTT.

The chain links TRBV5-1 to TRBJ2-1, with D possibly being TRBD2 (6 bases). In germline, CDR1 is SGHRS, CDR2 YFSETQ. The V end was cut by 1 base, the J end by 2 bases, with 16 bases between. The length of the CDR3 is 17 residues. CDR3 region: CASSLRSGQVPYNEQFF. CDR3 bases: TGCGCCAGCAGCTTGAGGAGCGGGCAAGTCCCCTACAATGAGCAGTTCTTC.

V is TRBV7-2 and J is TRBJ1-4; 8 nucleotides line up with TRBD1. This CDR3 has 15 residues. CDR1 is SGHTA and CDR2 is FQGNSA in the germline V gene. V dropped 4 bases and J dropped 8; count of bases not matched to a gene: 9. For the CDR3, the DNA is TGTGCCAGCAGCTCCGACAGGGGCTTAAGCGAAAAACTGTTTTTT. Residues: CASSSDRGLSEKLFF.

The chain carries TRBV10-2 and TRBJ2-7, with 10 positions matching TRBD2. Germline CDR1 reads WSHSY; CDR2 reads SAAADI. The CDR3 runs 14 residues. Unmatched junction bases numbered 1, after V lost 1 base and J lost 4 bases. DNA for the CDR3: TGCGCCAGCAGTGAGTTAGCGGGGGGTTACGAGCAGTACTTC. Translating it yields CASSELAGGYEQYF.

By its share, this clone is medium-sized. This chain joins TRBV19 and TRBJ2-4; 16 bases map to TRBD2. V was pared by 6 bases and J by 0 bases, with 8 bases of the junction left unmatched. Germline CDR1 is LNHDA and CDR2 is SQIVND (reference sequence). The CDR3 has 19 residues. The CDR3 spells CASSLSGTSGGVAKNIQYF. The CDR3 nucleotides are TGTGCCAGTAGCCTATCAGGGACTAGCGGGGGGGTAGCCAAAAACATTCAGTACTTC.

Only a few counts were recorded for this clone. The V gene is TRBV30, the J gene TRBJ2-5; a weak D match, TRBD2 (5 bases). The CDR3 spans 13 residues. Germline CDR1 reads GTSNPN; CDR2 reads SVGIG (reference sequence). Trimming pared 5 bases from V and 0 bases from J, leaving 10 bases between. The CDR3 reads CAWALGNQETQYF. The DNA for the CDR3 is TGTGCCTGGGCCCTCGGGAACCAAGAGACCCAGTACTTC.

This chain links TRBV10-3 with TRBJ2-2; TRBD2 is a possible D gene (6 bases). Trimming shortened V by 3 bases and J by 6 bases, and 17 bases separated the two germline ends. From germline, CDR1 is ENHRY and CDR2 SYGVKD. This CDR3 is built from 16 residues. CDR3 region: CAISDWDWSGSGELFF. The CDR3 DNA is TGTGCCATCAGTGATTGGGACTGGAGCGGGTCCGGGGAGCTGTTTTTT.

V and J are TRBV5-1 and TRBJ1-1, with D unclear. The CDR3 runs to 16 residues. CDR1 and CDR2 (germline): SGHRS, YFSETQ. Between the trimmed V and J ends, which lost 0 bases and 1 base, there was a span of 13 bases. The chain's CDR3 is CASSLVDFGGNTEAFF. In DNA, the CDR3 is TGCGCCAGCAGCTTGGTTGACTTTGGAGGGAACACTGAAGCTTTCTTT.

This clone was seen only once. V and J are TRBV5-1 and TRBJ1-2; 11 bases are shared with TRBD1. CDR1 and CDR2 from the germline V gene are SGHRS and YFSETQ. This CDR3 has 15 residues. The ends lost 3 bases at V and 7 bases at J; junction bases unmatched: 8. DNA of the CDR3: TGCGCCAGCAGCTGGGGGGACAGGGGGAATGCTGGCTACACCTTC. The encoded protein is CASSWGDRGNAGYTF.

In this sample, this clone turned up once. The chain recombines TRBV5-1 with TRBJ1-6, with 8 bases fitting TRBD1. CDR1 is SGHRS, CDR2 YFSETQ, per germline. The CDR3 totals 16 residues. The V segment lost 4 bases and the J segment 7 bases; nucleotides outside the gene matches: 10. DNA for the CDR3: TGCGCCAGCAGCATCCAGTCCCAGGGGGCAAATTCACCCCTCCACTTT. It encodes CASSIQSQGANSPLHF.

This clone was seen a single time. The V gene is TRBV4-1, the J gene TRBJ1-1; tentative D call: TRBD1 (5 bases). The CDR3 has 15 residues. Deletions cut 0 bases from V and 1 base from J, with 9 bases between. Germline CDR1 MGHRA, CDR2 YSYEKL. In nucleotides, the CDR3 is TGCGCCAGCAGCCAAGAAGGGGCCCAGAACACTGAAGCTTTCTTT. The encoded protein is CASSQEGAQNTEAFF.

This clone has just a few counts. V and J are TRBV4-1 and TRBJ2-2, with D possibly TRBD1 on 7 matching bases. Trimming shortened V by 4 bases and J by 1 base, and 25 bases separated the two germline ends. CDR3 size: 20 residues. Germline V gene lookup returns CDR1 MGHRA and CDR2 YSYEKL. CDR3 protein: CASSRLAIGGGAGNTGELFF. As DNA, the CDR3 is TGCGCCAGCAGCCGTTTGGCCATAGGAGGGGGCGCCGGGAACACCGGGGAGCTGTTTTTT.

This chain uses TRBV7-2 with TRBJ1-2; TRBD1 matches at 12 bases. The germline V gene encodes CDR1 SGHTA and CDR2 FQGNSA. CDR3 length equals 15 residues. Unmatched junction bases numbered 6, after V lost 3 bases and J lost 7 bases. The CDR3 DNA sequence: TGTGCCAGCAGCTTCTCGGGACAGGGGGCTGTTGGCTACACCTTC. Translating it yields CASSFSGQGAVGYTF.

The rearrangement uses TRBV15 and TRBJ2-2; 7 positions match TRBD1. This CDR3 is built from 16 residues. Germline CDR1 and CDR2: LNHNV and YYDKDF (reference sequence). Trimming at V came to 8 bases and at J to 2 bases, leaving 11 bases not matched to a gene. The CDR3 DNA sequence: TGTGCCACCCTCAATTTGAGGGACAGTAACACCGGGGAGCTGTTTTTT. Translated, it gives CATLNLRDSNTGELFF.

This chain joins TRBV10-3 and TRBJ1-5, with a possible D match to TRBD1 (5 bases). Germline V gene lookup returns CDR1 ENHRY and CDR2 SYGVKD. CDR3 length: 12 amino acids. V lost 8 bases and J 6 bases, leaving 11 bases between the germline ends. This CDR3 is CAIGPGSQPQHF. The CDR3 bases are TGTGCCATCGGGCCAGGGAGTCAGCCCCAGCATTTT.

This chain uses TRBV5-4 with TRBJ2-3, with 9 bases fitting TRBD1. V was clipped by 4 bases and J by 2 bases; unmatched bases: 5. The CDR3 loop spans 15 amino acids. From germline, CDR1 is SGHNT and CDR2 YYREEE (reference sequence). The CDR3 loop reads CASSVDRGVTDTQYF. Here the CDR3 DNA reads TGTGCCAGCAGCGTGGACAGGGGTGTCACAGATACGCAGTATTTT.

The J gene is TRBJ2-2, the V gene TRBV7-2, with D unclear. V lost 7 bases and J lost 5, with 17 bases in between. This CDR3 is 15 amino acids long. From germline, CDR1 is SGHTA and CDR2 FQGNSA. The CDR3 DNA sequence: TGTGCCAGCACCTGGTCCGAGGCGCGAACCGGGGAGCTGTTTTTT. Translated: CASTWSEARTGELFF.

The J gene is TRBJ1-2, the V gene TRBV6-5; D is undetermined. Germline V gives CDR1 MNHEY, CDR2 SVGAGI. V gave up 4 bases and J gave up 5 bases, with 11 bases separating them. This CDR3 is 13 amino acids long. The CDR3 sequence: CASSLGRAYGYTF. DNA for the CDR3: TGTGCCAGCAGTTTAGGACGGGCGTATGGCTACACCTTC.

This chain connects TRBV15 to TRBJ2-7, with TRBD1 matching 8 bases. Germline CDR1 LNHNV, CDR2 YYDKDF (reference sequence). This CDR3 comprises 15 residues. V was clipped by 4 bases and J by 3 bases; unmatched bases: 8. The CDR3, as DNA: TGTGCCACCAGCACTAGATCTACAGGGGGCTACGAGCAGTACTTC. Translation gives CATSTRSTGGYEQYF.

J is TRBJ1-2 and V is TRBV10-1; possibly TRBD1 for D (5 bases). This CDR3 contains 12 residues. V was trimmed by 8 bases and J by 8 bases, leaving 15 bases between them. Germline CDR1 and CDR2: WNHNN and SYGVQD (reference sequence). This CDR3 reads CASAQGAGGYTF. CDR3 DNA sequence: TGCGCCAGCGCTCAAGGGGCTGGAGGCTACACCTTC.

This clone was observed a single time. The J gene is TRBJ1-1, the V gene TRBV6-6; no clear D. There are 15 residues in the CDR3. Per germline, CDR1 MNHNY and CDR2 SVGAGI (reference sequence). The V gene lost 0 bases and the J gene lost 1 base, with 9 bases spanning the gap. The CDR3 loop is CASSYSWVGNTEAFF. The CDR3 DNA reads TGTGCCAGCAGTTACTCGTGGGTGGGGAACACTGAAGCTTTCTTT.

The chain recombines TRBV6-1 with TRBJ2-1; D is uncertain. The CDR3 runs to 12 residues. Looked up from germline, CDR1 is MNHNS and CDR2 is SASEGT. Trimming stripped 6 bases from V and 4 bases from J, with 7 bases between. The CDR3 loop reads CASRTRYNEQFF. For the CDR3, the DNA is TGTGCCAGCAGGACACGATACAATGAGCAGTTCTTC.

This clone is medium-sized within its sample. V and J are TRBV28 and TRBJ2-3, with 11 bases matching TRBD2. The CDR3 runs 20 residues. Germline loops: CDR1 MDHEN, CDR2 SYDVKM. Germline trimming cut 2 bases from V and 3 bases from J; bases unmatched to any gene: 16. CDR3 in amino acids: CASSLALAGGSLGRTDTQYF. CDR3 nucleotide sequence: TGTGCCAGCAGTTTAGCGTTAGCGGGGGGGTCTTTGGGTCGAACAGATACGCAGTATTTT.